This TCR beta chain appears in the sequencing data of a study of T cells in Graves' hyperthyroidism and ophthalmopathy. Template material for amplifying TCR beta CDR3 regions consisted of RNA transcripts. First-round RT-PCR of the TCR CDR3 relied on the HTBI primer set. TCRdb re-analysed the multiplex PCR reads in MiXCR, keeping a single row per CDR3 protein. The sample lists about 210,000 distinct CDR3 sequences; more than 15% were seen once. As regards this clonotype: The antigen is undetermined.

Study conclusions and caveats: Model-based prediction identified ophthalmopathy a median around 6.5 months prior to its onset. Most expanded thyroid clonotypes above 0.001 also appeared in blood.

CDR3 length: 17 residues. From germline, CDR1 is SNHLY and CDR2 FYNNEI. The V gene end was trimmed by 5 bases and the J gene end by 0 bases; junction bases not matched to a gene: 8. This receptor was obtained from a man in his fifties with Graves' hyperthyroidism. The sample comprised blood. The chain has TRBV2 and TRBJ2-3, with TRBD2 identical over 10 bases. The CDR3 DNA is TGTGCCAGCAGTCCCCGGACTAGCGGTCCTAGCACAGATACGCAGTATTTT. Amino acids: CASSPRTSGPSTDTQYF. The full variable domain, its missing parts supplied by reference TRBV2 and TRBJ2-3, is EPEVTQTPSHQVTQMGQEVILRCVPISNHLYFYWYRQILGQKVEFLVSFYNNEISEKSEIFDDQFSVERPDGSNFTLKIRSTKLEDSAMYFCASSPRTSGPSTDTQYFGPGTRLTVL.